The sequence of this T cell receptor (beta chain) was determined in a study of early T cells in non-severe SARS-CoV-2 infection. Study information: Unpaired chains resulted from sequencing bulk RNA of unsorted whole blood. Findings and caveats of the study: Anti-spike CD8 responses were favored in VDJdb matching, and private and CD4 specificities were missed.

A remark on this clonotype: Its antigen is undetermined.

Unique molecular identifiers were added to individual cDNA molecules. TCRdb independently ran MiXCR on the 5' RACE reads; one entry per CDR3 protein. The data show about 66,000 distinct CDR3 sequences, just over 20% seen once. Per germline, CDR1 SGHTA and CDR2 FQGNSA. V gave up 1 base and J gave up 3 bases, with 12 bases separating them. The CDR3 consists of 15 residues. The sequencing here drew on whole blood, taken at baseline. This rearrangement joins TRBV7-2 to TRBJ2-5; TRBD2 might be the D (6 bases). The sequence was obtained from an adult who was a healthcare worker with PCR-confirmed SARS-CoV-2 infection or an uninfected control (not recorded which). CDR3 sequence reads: CASSLVAWGEETQYF. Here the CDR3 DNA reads TGTGCCAGCAGCTTAGTCGCTTGGGGGGAAGAGACCCAGTACTTC.